This T cell receptor (beta chain) was sequenced for a study of spatial heterogeneity in lung cancer (dated by TCRdb to 2018 to 2020). In the study overall: Beta-chain transcripts were consistently detected in greater numbers than alpha-chain transcripts, which likely reflected higher beta-chain transcript abundance. In non-small cell lung cancer, the study made a quantitative comparison of TCR alpha and beta repertoires among multiple tumor regions, matched nontumor lung and blood. In the raw uncorrected reads, each unique combination of TCR and UMI appeared more than ten times on average. The study linked features of the TCR repertoire to counts of nonsynonymous mutations, which were determined by whole-exome sequencing of tumor tissue. At surgery, both alpha and beta chains were TCR-sequenced in over 200 tumor regions, fewer than 65 matched nontumor lung samples and a few dozen PBMC samples.

Libraries were prepared through 5' RACE. The data were produced on a NextSeq 500. In the TCR library protocol, a unique molecular identifier was attached to each TCR cDNA molecule so that PCR and sequencing errors could be corrected. The paper's processing steps were these. TCR identification, UMI-based error correction and CDR3 extraction were all carried out with Decombinator tools. Expanded TCRs were defined as those above a frequency of 2 per 1,000, corresponding to the top 1% of the tumor frequency distribution. Renyi diversity was calculated using the R vegan package after each repertoire was subsampled 100 times to 5,000 TCRs. To build CDR3 similarity networks, amino acid triplet string-kernel similarity was used, and CDR3s were connected when their pairwise similarity was above 0.82. TCRdb redid the processing of the public reads, applying fastp at Q25 and MiXCR, and retained in-frame beta chains. Each entry merges the rows of one CDR3 protein and shows their most common DNA and genes. TCRdb, rather than the study authors, made the V and J calls. This sample gives about 45,000 distinct CDR3 sequences in total; 6.8% of them show up just once. The ten largest account for roughly 45% of the sample.

On this clonotype itself: The antigen it binds to is not known. The input lacks base qualities; no much larger clone sits a single base away.

Summary of the overall study and its limitations: Ubiquitous expanded tumor TCRs showed up in blood more often at tumor resection than at routine follow-up. Confirming at a functional level the hypothesis that regional TCRs recognize regional mutations was considered to require additional single-cell paired TCR alpha and beta sequencing.

What the time point label conveys for this sample: sample taken at primary tumor resection. Donors were some 67 patients with early-stage, untreated non-small cell lung cancer from the lung TRACERx cohort. Whole RNA extracted from tumor and nontumor lung tissue, or from cryopreserved PBMC samples, was used for TCR sequencing without cell sorting. Patients were selected for TCR sequencing only if sufficient RNA was available from at least two tumor regions. From the germline V gene, CDR1 is MGHDK and CDR2 is SYGVNS. The junction shows trimming of 2 bases on V and 6 bases on J, plus 10 bases between the germline ends. The CDR3 numbers 13 residues from cysteine through phenylalanine. Only the CDR3 DNA stays, 39 bases, in frame from base 1.

Specimen: PBMCs, collected at surgery. Here the chain combines TRBV25-1 and TRBJ1-2; TRBD1 might be the D gene, on 5 matching bases. The clonotype originates from a female donor with early-stage non-small cell lung cancer. Here is the DNA: TGTGCCAGCAGTGAACGGGGACTACATGGCTACACCTTC. It codes for CASSERGLHGYTF.